This T cell receptor (beta chain) came from a study of control samples from healthy donors and cancer patients. A single count supports this clone. Here immunoSEQ multiplex PCR was the method, and the copy in TCRdb shows in-frame clones only, minus some. Of approximately 80,000 clones listed, over 75% are singletons. V lost 5 bases to trimming and J lost 5 bases; unmatched junction nucleotides: 5. This CDR3 is built from 13 residues. The germline CDR1 and CDR2 sequences are SGHRS and YFSETQ. The chain has TRBV5-1 and TRBJ2-7; TRBD1 matches at 9 bases. The source is a woman aged 45-65 years in good health. The sequenced sample was blood. CDR3 region: CASRYGQGNEQYF. Written as DNA, the CDR3 is TGCGCCAGCAGGTACGGACAGGGGAACGAGCAGTACTTC.